This paragraph reports one TCR beta chain. This clone has only a few counts. Its binding antigen is unknown. Base qualities are not recorded, but no much larger clone differs from it by a single base. Unmatched junction bases come to 9, with V trimmed by 1 base and J by 0 bases. The CDR3 starts with the cysteine, ends with the phenylalanine, and has 18 residues. Of all the DNA, just the CDR3 is kept, 54 bases in frame from base 1. Reading the germline V gene gives CDR1 SGHNT and CDR2 YENEEA. The cohort was made up of several hundred healthy bone marrow donors. Cohort members were all nominally healthy when sampled, although unrecorded immune exposures were likely present. The donor was CMV seronegative and belonged to the group of 380 or so seronegative cohort members. A peripheral blood sample was provided by each donor, and peripheral blood mononuclear cells were used for TCR beta sequencing. The Qiagen DNeasy Blood Extraction Kit was used to extract genomic DNA from the blood cell samples.

The sample comes from a study of cytomegalovirus exposure and HLA in healthy donors (dated by TCRdb to about 2017). Notes on the research overall: According to an earlier analysis of 550 to 700 of the donors, some 180 million T cells yielded 117 million unique TCR beta sequences and approximately 300 Gb of sequence data. An early release covering 500 to 750 HLA-typed donors comprised roughly 300 gigabases of sequencing data and tens of millions of unique TCR sequences. Of the roughly 400 genotyped donors, around 81% fell in the genetic ancestry cluster associated with self-reported Caucasian donors. The study aimed to test whether signatures of past pathogen exposure could be identified by cataloging public T cell receptors. The study used immunosequencing to profile the T cell repertoires of 600 to 850 subjects and linked those repertoires to cytomegalovirus serostatus. In addition to the first cohort of approximately 650 subjects, a separate validation cohort of about 120 different subjects was used. High-throughput TCR immunosequencing, statistical association of individual TCRs with disease status, and machine learning were combined to predict cytomegalovirus infection status. In a later analysis, previously published TCR beta repertoires from about 640 donors were re-analyzed and high-resolution HLA genotyping was added so that TCR occurrence patterns could be studied. In the later analysis, no new phenotypic data were used to find candidate immune exposures; instead, reliance was placed on TCR beta sequences and their occurrence across donors. An earlier analysis of about 620 of the donors applied high-throughput TCR beta sequencing to assess whether each TCR beta V gene segment acted as functional or pseudogenic. Donor age, sex, ethnicity and CMV serostatus were collected together with the repertoire data. A later genetic analysis used genome-wide SNP genotypes for 398 of the 666 donors, treating that subset as a discovery cohort. All discovery cohort repertoires had been generated on a single sequencing platform. Both class I and class II loci were covered by HLA typing, at four-digit resolution. Typing coverage varied by locus: 629-630 donors for A, B, C, DRB1 and DQB1; roughly 520 for DQA1; more than 600 for DPA1; some 470 for DPB1. Roughly 5 DR-DQ haplotypes were handled as single units for association and clustering because linkage in the cohort was strong. On average, around 240,000 unique TCR beta nucleotide sequences were sequenced per donor among several hundred genotyped donors of the cohort, with around 19% of those sequences being non-productive. Results and caveats for the whole study, not just this receptor: A further reported finding was that TCR beta sequences accurately predicted the HLA-A and HLA-B alleles for most subjects in the first cohort. Most CMV-associated TCR beta chains appeared to be HLA-restricted in a later analysis, and the HLA associations seemed to be driven largely by CMV exposure. The earlier analysis of some 540 of the donors excluded around 17 rarely observed V segments, including chromosome 9 orphons, because counts were too low. A cluster of highly shared sequence variants was judged likely to be a technical artifact of the sequencing pipeline. V-gene and J-gene trimming of TCR beta chains was associated with a missense DCLRE1C variant in a later genetic analysis, and the association was replicated in an independent cohort. In the study, approximately 160 TCR beta chains were listed as associated with cytomegalovirus. At a false discovery rate of 0.05, a later analysis linked 15,000 to 20,000 TCR beta sequences to specific HLA alleles. Correlated functional status among segregating V segments might be attributable to linkage disequilibrium, but an unknown experimental factor could not be ruled out. In an earlier analysis of fewer than 700 of the donors, most TCR beta V segments appeared in productive rearrangements about 90% or about 30% of the time, broadly matching IMGT annotations. The authors suggested that the approach could potentially be generalized to other disease states and immunological phenotypes. Because HLA typing was missing for some donors at each locus, association tests included only the typed subset. Several of the top co-occurrence clusters appeared to be linked to parvovirus B19, influenza, CMV and Epstein-Barr virus, according to a later analysis. Most TCR sequences were observed very rarely across donors, whereas some public TCRs were present in many individuals. A few of the identified cytomegalovirus-associated TCR beta chains were confirmed in vitro to be specific for cytomegalovirus antigens. Sequencing depth was assumed to be roughly uniform across donors in the presence/absence analyses, though that assumption may not hold. CMV serostatus was the only immune exposure information available for the cohort. Some IMGT-functional V segments, including TRBV6-2 and TRBV6-3, could not be told apart with the 87-base-pair reads, so those segments were excluded. The classifier was reported to diagnose cytomegalovirus status with high specificity and sensitivity in both the original and validation cohorts. This cohort had only TCR beta chains sequenced, and the lack of alpha or paired-chain data limited which features could be detected. According to a later analysis, TCR association rates differed among HLA loci, with DRB1 alleles showing the most associated TCRs and HLA-C alleles showing the fewest. When HLA alleles, especially DR and DQ, strongly co-occurred, TCR associations were difficult to assign to individual alleles. In a later genetic analysis, fewer N-insertions in productive TCRs were reported among donors in an Asian-associated ancestry cluster than the approximately 670-donor mean. In a later analysis, HLA-associated TCR beta chains showed more clonal expansion and lower generation probabilities than non-associated chains that were equally common.

The library was made by the immunoSEQ multiplex PCR assay. For the multiplex PCR, a mixture combining 60 forward primers for TCR Vbeta segments and 13 reverse primers for TCR Jbeta segments was used. The CDR3 region of rearranged TCR beta genes was amplified from genomic DNA by a multiplex PCR assay. Amplified TCR beta libraries were sequenced as 87-base-pair reads on the Illumina HiSeq System. The study's own analysis went as follows. A later analysis counted approximately 84 million unique TCR beta chains across the 690 or so repertoires, and approximately 11 million of these chains were shared by at least two donors. To remove PCR and sequencing errors, raw reads were error-corrected and collapsed into unique sequences using a nearest-neighbor algorithm that merged closely related sequences. To assign V, D and J gene segments, CDR3 sequences were aligned to IMGT reference sequences. For a sequence to be retained, a match of at least six nucleotides was required to both a V gene segment and a J gene segment. A rearrangement was called productive if the CDR3 had no stop codons and remained in frame with V and J, and every other rearrangement was called non-productive. Following IMGT convention, CDR3 was defined as the stretch from the second conserved V-encoded cysteine up to the conserved J-encoded phenylalanine. In an earlier analysis of more than 550 of the donors, sequences lacking an unambiguous match to a single V gene segment were excluded. In an earlier analysis of about 590 of the donors, a V segment was called functional when productive rearrangements were above 56.7%, and segregating when the standard deviation between donors exceeded 5%. A statistical classification framework was built for diagnosing cytomegalovirus status from the catalog of TCR beta chain sequences. In a later analysis, TCR nucleotide sequences were compared against IMGT/GENE-DB human TR gene sequences so that V and J genes could be assigned. The TCRdist pipeline was used in a later analysis to assign CDR3 sequences and most-parsimonious VDJ recombination scenarios. In a later analysis, each TCR beta chain was defined by its CDR3 amino acid sequence together with its V-gene family, and reads lacking a unique V-gene family were excluded. As a way to deal with suspected cross-contamination and a sequencing artifact, a later analysis dropped hundreds of nucleotide sequences that were highly shared and had low generation probability. For each public chain, a later analysis derived a clonal expansion index from normalized ranks of inferred template counts within each repertoire. A later analysis computed generation probabilities with a VDJ recombination model fitted to out-of-frame rearrangements, and checked the results against IGoR. In a later analysis, TCR-TCR, TCR-HLA and TCR-CMV co-occurrence was scored with hypergeometric tests, and a repertoire-size bias correction was applied to TCR pairs. False discovery rates were estimated in a later analysis by permuting HLA or CMV assignments 20 times. In a later analysis, co-occurring TCRs were grouped with DBSCAN, and TCRdist sequence similarity was added when clustering was performed within HLA-allele-positive subsets. Repertoires with fewer than 30,000 or more than 120,000 public chains were left out of co-occurrence clustering, as were a handful of repertoires with anomalous nucleotide sharing. TCRdb retrieved this table from immuneACCESS and kept in-frame rearrangements only. Not all clones are present; in checked studies, unresolved V genes account for under half, and no reason is known for the remainder. That table supplies the V and J calls and clone size; D and trimming were determined from the DNA. In this sample the table shows about 150,000 clones, approximately 70% of which occur a single time. 1.5% to 2% of the sample goes to the ten largest clones.

The V and J genes are TRBV11-3 and TRBJ1-5; TRBD1 aligns with 7 central bases. Sequencing was carried out using PBMCs. This receptor was identified in a woman aged 18-29 years in good health and CMV-seronegative. At the DNA level, the sequence is TGTGCCAGCAGCTTAGTTGTGGGGGACAGACGTAGCAATCAGCCCCAGCATTTT. It is translated as CASSLVVGDRRSNQPQHF. Beyond the CDR3, the reference TRBV11-3 and TRBJ1-5 genes provide the residues; the full variable domain reads: EAGVVQSPRYKIIEKKQPVAFWCNPISGHNTLYWYLQNLGQGPELLIRYENEEAVDDSQLPKDRFSAERLKGVDSTLKIQPAELGDSAVYLCASSLVVGDRRSNQPQHFGDGTRLSIL.